One sample yielded the 18 T cell receptor beta chains listed below, sequenced in a study of vaccination and CD4 T cells after COVID-19. Treatment described: roughly ten-day PBMC culture with coronavirus spike peptide pools or control peptides (ViraFEST assay). CD4+ T cells that had been cultured provided DNA sequenced with the Oncomine TCR Beta short-read assay. Using its own MiXCR run on the PCR reads, TCRdb lists one record per CDR3 protein. The table has 21,000 or so distinct CDR3 sequences, approximately 50% seen once. For these receptors, no antigen is known. Sequences were obtained from CD4+ T cells from blood, cultured in vitro. The receptors come from a human donor who had recovered from COVID-19.

This clonotype was counted once. The chain is built from TRBV27 and TRBJ2-3, with 7 nucleotides matching TRBD2. The CDR3 has 14 amino acids. Germline lookup yields CDR1 MNHEY and CDR2 SMNVEV (reference sequence). The trim removed 2 bases at V and 3 bases at J, leaving 2 bases unmatched. This CDR3 is CASSLLADTDTQYF. CDR3 in DNA: TGTGCCAGCAGTTTACTAGCGGATACAGATACGCAGTATTTT.

The chain joins TRBV14 to TRBJ2-2; 7 nucleotides line up with TRBD2. Germline assignment: CDR1 SGHDN and CDR2 FVKESK. The CDR3 loop spans 14 amino acids. V shed 7 bases and J 7 bases; nucleotides not matched to a gene: 9. The CDR3 bases are TGTGCCAGCACCTCTCTCGGGGAGGGCGGGGAGCTGTTTTTT. Translating gives CASTSLGEGGELFF.

This clonotype counts as medium-sized. The rearrangement joins TRBV20-1 to TRBJ1-3; D is unclear. Germline assignment: CDR1 DFQATT and CDR2 SNEGSKA (reference sequence). V lost 3 bases and J lost 0, with 24 bases in between. The CDR3 length is 19 residues. For the CDR3, the DNA is TGCAGTGCTAGGCCTCCCAGGTCCAGTTTCCCTTTCTCTGGAAACACCATATATTTT. Translated, it gives CSARPPRSSFPFSGNTIYF.

This chain links TRBV5-1 with TRBJ2-3; TRBD2 matches at 10 bases. The ends lost 0 bases at V and 2 bases at J; junction bases unmatched: 9. Germline V gene data show CDR1 as SGHRS and CDR2 as YFSETQ. The CDR3 consists of 18 residues. CDR3 in DNA: TGCGCCAGCAGCTTGGGAGTAGCGGGAGGCCTGAACACAGATACGCAGTATTTT. It specifies CASSLGVAGGLNTDTQYF. Complete variable domain (other parts from reference TRBV5-1 and TRBJ2-3): KAGVTQTPRYLIKTRGQQVTLSCSPISGHRSVSWYQQTPGQGLQFLFEYFSETQRNKGNFPGRFSGRQFSNSRSEMNVSTLELGDSALYLCASSLGVAGGLNTDTQYFGPGTRLTVL.

This clonotype showed up just a few times. This rearrangement joins TRBV11-3 to TRBJ2-3; D ambiguous. V was clipped by 3 bases and J by 3 bases, with 1 base between them. The germline CDR1 and CDR2 sequences are SGHNT and YENEEA. The CDR3 extends over 11 amino acids. The CDR3 region has the DNA TGTGCCAGCAGCTTGACAGATACGCAGTATTTT. Encoded protein: CASSLTDTQYF.

This clonotype was counted a few times. J is TRBJ1-5 and V is TRBV20-1; possibly TRBD1 for D (5 bases). Trimming pared 1 base from V and 5 bases from J, leaving 9 bases between. The length of the CDR3 is 13 residues. The germline V gene encodes CDR1 DFQATT and CDR2 SNEGSKA (reference sequence). The CDR3 sequence: CSARAGRDQPQHF. Here the CDR3 DNA reads TGCAGTGCTAGAGCTGGCAGGGATCAGCCCCAGCATTTT.

The chain carries TRBV20-1 and TRBJ1-1, with a weak D call TRBD1 (5 bases). The CDR3 totals 12 residues. V was trimmed by 6 bases and J by 4 bases, leaving 12 bases between them. Per the germline V gene, CDR1 is DFQATT and CDR2 is SNEGSKA (reference sequence). The CDR3 reads CSAPSGGTEAFF. The CDR3 bases are TGCAGTGCGCCCTCGGGGGGCACTGAAGCTTTCTTT.

V gene TRBV6-5 combines with J gene TRBJ2-3; D is perhaps TRBD1 (6 bases). Deletions cut 2 bases from V and 4 bases from J, with 10 bases between. Germline CDR1 and CDR2: MNHEY and SVGAGI. This CDR3 region has 14 residues. CDR3: CASSYRHRADTQYF. CDR3 in DNA: TGTGCCAGCAGTTACCGCCACAGGGCAGATACGCAGTATTTT.

The chain joins TRBV7-9 to TRBJ2-2, with 13 bases lining up with TRBD2. CDR1 SEHNR and CDR2 FQNEAQ come from the germline V gene (reference sequence). This CDR3 is 17 amino acids long. V was clipped by 5 bases and J by 7 bases; unmatched bases: 10. DNA for the CDR3: TGTGCCAGCAGCACCAAACTAGCGGGGGGGCTCTTCGGGGAGCTGTTTTTT. Translated: CASSTKLAGGLFGELFF.

This clonotype was detected only a few times. The gene calls are TRBV27 and TRBJ2-7; the D gene is possibly TRBD2 (6 bases). V lost 6 bases and J lost 7, with 16 bases in between. Germline V CDR1 and CDR2: MNHEY, SMNVEV (reference sequence). The CDR3 contains 13 residues. CDR3 protein: CASSPLGRREQYF. Here the CDR3 DNA reads TGTGCCAGCAGCCCATTAGGGAGGCGAGAGCAGTACTTC.

There are a few counts of this clonotype. The CDR3 DNA reads as TGTGCCAGCAGTCGCCGGGACGGTCCTAGCACAGATACGCAGTATTTT. The encoded protein is CASSRRDGPSTDTQYF. The genes are TRBV6-1 and TRBJ2-3; D may correspond to TRBD1 or TRBD2 (5 bases each). The CDR3 sequence is 16 residues long. V lost 5 bases, J lost 0 bases, and 15 bases lay in between. In germline, CDR1 is MNHNS, CDR2 SASEGT.

The V call is TRBV7-2, the J call TRBJ2-7; D tentatively reads TRBD1 or TRBD2 (5 bases each). Germline V gives CDR1 SGHTA, CDR2 FQGNSA. The CDR3 covers 14 residues. V lost 3 bases and J lost 7, with 16 bases in between. CDR3 DNA: TGTGCCAGCAGCTTTCGGGACCGCCCAGGAGAGCAGTACTTC. Residues: CASSFRDRPGEQYF.

This clonotype was seen more than once but under ten times. The V call is TRBV6-1, the J call TRBJ1-5; D gene ambiguous. Germline V gene data show CDR1 as MNHNS and CDR2 as SASEGT. This CDR3 is 13 amino acids long. With 5 bases removed from V and 4 bases from J, the gap between germline ends came to 9 bases. The CDR3 DNA is TGTGCCAGCAGTCTGAACCGGAATCAGCCCCAGCATTTT. Translated: CASSLNRNQPQHF.

The gene calls are TRBV11-3 and TRBJ1-1; D is uncertain. This CDR3 has 15 residues. Trimming pared 0 bases from V and 4 bases from J, leaving 12 bases between. The germline V gene encodes CDR1 SGHNT and CDR2 YENEEA. The CDR3 coding sequence is TGTGCCAGCAGCTTAGATAACGGGTTTGGCACTGAAGCTTTCTTT. This sequence encodes CASSLDNGFGTEAFF.

This clonotype was counted a few times. The chain couples TRBV6-1 to TRBJ1-5; possible D gene TRBD1, 5 bases. The CDR3 contains 15 residues. Germline values: CDR1 MNHNS, CDR2 SASEGT. Trimming took 8 bases from V and 1 from J, leaving 15 bases between them. This chain's CDR3 is CASATQGSSNQPQHF. The CDR3, as DNA: TGTGCCAGCGCAACTCAGGGTTCCAGCAATCAGCCCCAGCATTTT.

This clonotype was found a few times. The chain combines TRBV6-1 with TRBJ1-2; 12 bases align to TRBD1. V lost 5 bases to trimming and J lost 2 bases; unmatched junction nucleotides: 6. The CDR3 is 16 amino acids. CDR1 and CDR2 from the germline V gene are MNHNS and SASEGT. The CDR3 region is CASSPGQGASNYGYTF. CDR3 DNA sequence: TGTGCCAGCAGTCCGGGACAGGGGGCCTCAAACTATGGCTACACCTTC.

This chain links TRBV6-5 with TRBJ2-7; 7 bases fit TRBD2. The CDR3 is 16 residues long. Losses at the gene ends were 0 bases for V and 6 bases for J; bases not matched to a gene: 11. Germline V gene lookup returns CDR1 MNHEY and CDR2 SVGAGI. The CDR3 protein is CASSYSMREMFAEQYF. In DNA, the CDR3 is TGTGCCAGCAGTTACTCGATGCGGGAGATGTTCGCCGAGCAGTACTTC.

The chain joins TRBV6-5 to TRBJ1-2, with D unresolved. The CDR3 is made up of 15 amino acids. Trimming cost V 0 bases and J 2 bases, with 10 bases left between them. Germline V CDR1 and CDR2: MNHEY, SVGAGI. The CDR3 spells CASSYSGTSNYGYTF. The CDR3 DNA reads as TGTGCCAGCAGTTACTCGGGCACCTCCAACTATGGCTACACCTTC.